This T cell receptor (beta chain) was profiled in a study of blood T cell repertoires in COVID-19. Study-level information: The cDNA or gDNA used as material had been derived from T cells, B-cell-depleted T cells, or PBMCs.

This clone was counted only a few times. Profiling relied on immunoSEQ multiplex PCR, and the TCRdb table lists in-frame clones only, not all of them. The sample has some 160,000 clones, 79% seen once. Sequenced: peripheral blood. The TCR was taken from a man over 45 with active or convalescent COVID-19.

The CDR3 protein is CASSSLGHFYEQYF. CDR3 DNA: TGTGCCAGCAGTTCGCTGGGACATTTTTACGAGCAGTACTTC. This chain joins TRBV27 and TRBJ2-7, with D perhaps TRBD1 (6 bases). CDR3 size: 14 residues. CDR1 MNHEY and CDR2 SMNVEV come from the germline V gene (reference sequence). V dropped 4 bases and J dropped 4 bases, with 14 bases sitting between them.